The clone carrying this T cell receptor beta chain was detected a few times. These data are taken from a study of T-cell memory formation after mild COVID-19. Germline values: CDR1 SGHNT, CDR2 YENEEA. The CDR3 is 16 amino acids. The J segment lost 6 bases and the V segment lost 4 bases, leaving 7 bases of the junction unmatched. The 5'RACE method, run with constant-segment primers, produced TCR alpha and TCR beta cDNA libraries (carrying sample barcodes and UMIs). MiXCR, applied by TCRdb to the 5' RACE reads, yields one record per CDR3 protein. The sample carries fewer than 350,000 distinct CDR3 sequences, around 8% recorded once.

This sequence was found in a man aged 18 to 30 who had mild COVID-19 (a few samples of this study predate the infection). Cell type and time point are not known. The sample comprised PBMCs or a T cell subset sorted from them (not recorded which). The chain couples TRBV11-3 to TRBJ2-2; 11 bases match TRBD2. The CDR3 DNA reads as TGTGCCAGCAGCTCCAGACTAGCGGGGCCCTCCGGGGAGCTGTTTTTT. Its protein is CASSSRLAGPSGELFF.